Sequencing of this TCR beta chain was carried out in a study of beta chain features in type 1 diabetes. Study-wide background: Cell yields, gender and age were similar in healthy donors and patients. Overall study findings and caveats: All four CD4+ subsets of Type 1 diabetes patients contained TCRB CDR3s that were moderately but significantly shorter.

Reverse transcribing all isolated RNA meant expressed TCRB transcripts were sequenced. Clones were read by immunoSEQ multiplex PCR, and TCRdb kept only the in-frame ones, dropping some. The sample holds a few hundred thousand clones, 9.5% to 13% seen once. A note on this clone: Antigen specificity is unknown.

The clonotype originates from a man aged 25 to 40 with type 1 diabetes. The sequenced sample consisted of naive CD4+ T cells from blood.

CDR3 amino acids: CASSVAGEMNEQYF. The CDR3, as DNA: TGTGCCAGCAGCGTAGCGGGGGAAATGAACGAGCAGTACTTC. The J gene is TRBJ2-7, the V gene TRBV9, with a tentative D call TRBD2 (6 bases). This CDR3 spans 14 amino acids. Between the trimmed V and J ends, which lost 0 bases and 5 bases, there was a span of 12 bases. Germline CDR1 reads SGDLS; CDR2 reads YYNGEE.